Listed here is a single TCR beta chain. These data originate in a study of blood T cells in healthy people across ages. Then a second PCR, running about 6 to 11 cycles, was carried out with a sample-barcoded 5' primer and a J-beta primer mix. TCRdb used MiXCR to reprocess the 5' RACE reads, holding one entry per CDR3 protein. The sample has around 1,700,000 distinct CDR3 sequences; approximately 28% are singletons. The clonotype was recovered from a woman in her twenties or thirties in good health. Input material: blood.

The CDR3 DNA follows: TGTGCCAGTAAGAAACAAGACAATGAGCAGTTCTTC. Protein product: CASKKQDNEQFF. V gene TRBV19 combines with J gene TRBJ2-1; unclear D gene. The CDR3 has 12 residues. Germline CDR1 is LNHDA and CDR2 is SQIVND (reference sequence). Trimming left V 7 bases short and J 5 bases short, with 9 bases between.